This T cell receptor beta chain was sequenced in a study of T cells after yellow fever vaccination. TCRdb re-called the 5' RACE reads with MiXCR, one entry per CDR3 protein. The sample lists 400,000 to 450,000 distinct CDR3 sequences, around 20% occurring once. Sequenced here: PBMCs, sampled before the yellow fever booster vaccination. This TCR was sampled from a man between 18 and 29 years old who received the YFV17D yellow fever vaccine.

This CDR3 reads CASSRQGQIVGSPLHF. CDR3 DNA: TGTGCCAGCAGCCGACAGGGTCAGATCGTAGGATCACCCCTCCACTTT. The chain joins TRBV7-9 to TRBJ1-6, with 7 bases identical to TRBD1. CDR1 and CDR2 (germline): SEHNR, FQNEAQ (reference sequence). The CDR3 has 16 residues. V lost 5 bases and J lost 10; bases outside the gene matches: 14.